What follows is one TCR beta chain and its context. Germline V gene lookup returns CDR1 ENHRY and CDR2 SYGVKD. Trimming cost V 1 base and J 11 bases, with 15 bases left between them. The CDR3 runs 13 residues. These data belong to a study of blood T cell repertoires in COVID-19. Whole-study context: There were acute and convalescent COVID-19 samples, and they came from the United States, Italy and Spain. The cDNA or gDNA used as material had been derived from T cells, B-cell-depleted T cells, or PBMCs.

Study processing details: Counts of nucleated cells, estimated from reference gene primer amplification, were obtained. Sequencing was performed with immunoSEQ multiplex PCR; in TCRdb, only in-frame clones are kept and a portion is missing. The V and J calls and clone size were taken over from that table, and D and trimming were inferred from the DNA. This repertoire shows more than 250,000 clones, 70% to 90% found once; its top ten account for 5% to 7%. The sample taken for sequencing was peripheral blood. This chain connects TRBV10-3 to TRBJ2-7, with a tentative D call TRBD1 (5 bases). This receptor was taken from a man aged 18 to 35 who had recovered from COVID-19. CDR3 residues: CAISEYEQAGEYF. CDR3 in DNA: TGTGCCATCAGTGAGTACGAACAGGCCGGCGAGTACTTC.